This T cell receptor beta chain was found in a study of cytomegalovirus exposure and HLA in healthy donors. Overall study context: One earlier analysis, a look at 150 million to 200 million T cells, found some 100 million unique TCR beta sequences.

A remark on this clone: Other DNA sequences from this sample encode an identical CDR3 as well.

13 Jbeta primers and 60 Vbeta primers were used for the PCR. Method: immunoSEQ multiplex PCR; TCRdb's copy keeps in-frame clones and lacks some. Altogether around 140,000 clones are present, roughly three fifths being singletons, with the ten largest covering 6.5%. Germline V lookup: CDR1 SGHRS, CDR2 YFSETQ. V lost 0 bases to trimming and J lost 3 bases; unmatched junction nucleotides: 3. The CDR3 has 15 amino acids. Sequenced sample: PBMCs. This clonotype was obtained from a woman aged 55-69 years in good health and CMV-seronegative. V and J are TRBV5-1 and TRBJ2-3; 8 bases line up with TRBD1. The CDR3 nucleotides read TGCGCCAGCAGCTTGGCCGGGGACAGGACAGATACGCAGTATTTT. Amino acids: CASSLAGDRTDTQYF.